This is a list of T cell receptor beta chains from one sample in a study of shared clonotypes between healthy human individuals. Sequencing used immunoSEQ multiplex PCR; TCRdb keeps in-frame clones, though not all of them. The table includes over a million clones, roughly 96% detected once. Sequencing was done on a sample of naive CD4+ T cells sorted from blood. These receptors came from a man aged 25 to 40 in good health. Each CDR3 is given with its conserved first and last residue. Fields, in order: D gene, V gene, J gene, CDR3 DNA, CDR3 protein. A D gene is named only where the DNA matches it firmly.

D: .; V: TRBV6-4; J: TRBJ2-3; DNA: TGTGCCAGCAGTGACCGAGCGGGCGATACGCAGTATTTT; CDR3: CASSDRAGDTQYF
D: .; V: TRBV6-1; J: TRBJ2-7; DNA: TGTGCCAGCAGGGGGACATCCGAAACCTACGAGCAGTACTTC; CDR3: CASRGTSETYEQYF
D: .; V: TRBV7-8; J: TRBJ2-1; DNA: TGTGCCAGCAGCTTATTCCGGGTCGTTGACTACAATGAGCAGTTCTTC; CDR3: CASSLFRVVDYNEQFF
D: .; V: TRBV9; J: TRBJ2-1; DNA: TGTGCCAGCAGCGTAGATGGGGGCCTGGGGCTTGGATCCTACAATGAGCAGTTCTTC; CDR3: CASSVDGGLGLGSYNEQFF
D: TRBD1; V: TRBV7-6; J: TRBJ2-5; DNA: TGTGCCAGCAGCCAGATCGCAGGACAGGGGCTTCAAGAGACCCAGTACTTC; CDR3: CASSQIAGQGLQETQYF
D: TRBD1; V: TRBV6-1; J: TRBJ2-4; DNA: TGTGCCAGCAGCCCGGGGGGACAGGGCAAAAACATTCAGTACTTC; CDR3: CASSPGGQGKNIQYF
D: TRBD2; V: TRBV5-4; J: TRBJ2-1; DNA: TGTGCCAGCAGCTCGGGACTAGCGGGAGGAAATCCCTACAATGAGCAGTTCTTC; CDR3: CASSSGLAGGNPYNEQFF
D: TRBD1; V: TRBV9; J: TRBJ2-7; DNA: TGTGCCAGCAGCCCAGGAGTAGGACAGGGCTACGAGCAGTACTTC; CDR3: CASSPGVGQGYEQYF
D: TRBD2; V: TRBV4-1; J: TRBJ2-1; DNA: TGCGCCAGCAGCCCCCGGGCGGGGGGCTACAATGAGCAGTTCTTC; CDR3: CASSPRAGGYNEQFF
D: .; V: TRBV18; J: TRBJ2-7; DNA: TGTGCCAGCTCACGGGCAGGGATCTACGAGCAGTACTTC; CDR3: CASSRAGIYEQYF
D: TRBD1; V: TRBV5-1; J: TRBJ1-1; DNA: TGCGCCAGCAGCCCGGACAGGTTGAACACTGAAGCTTTCTTT; CDR3: CASSPDRLNTEAFF
D: .; V: TRBV5-1; J: TRBJ2-7; DNA: TGCGCCAGCAGCTTGTATGTAAGTGGGACCACCTACGAGCAGTACTTC; CDR3: CASSLYVSGTTYEQYF
D: .; V: TRBV28; J: TRBJ2-7; DNA: TGTGCCAGCAGTCAACCGTACGAGCAGTACTTC; CDR3: CASSQPYEQYF
D: TRBD1; V: TRBV20-1; J: TRBJ2-3; DNA: TGCAGTGCCACACAGGGGGCGGGGAAGTATTTT; CDR3: CSATQGAGKYF
D: TRBD2; V: TRBV18; J: TRBJ2-2; DNA: TGTGCCAGCTCAACGACTCTAGCGGGAGGACCCACCGGGGAGCTGTTTTTT; CDR3: CASSTTLAGGPTGELFF
D: TRBD1; V: TRBV7-2; J: TRBJ1-2; DNA: TGTGCCAGCAGCTTAGATAGACAGGGGGGATATGGCTACACCTTC; CDR3: CASSLDRQGGYGYTF
D: .; V: TRBV30; J: TRBJ1-5; DNA: TGTGCCTGGTCGGACAGCCTCAATCAGCCCCAGCATTTT; CDR3: CAWSDSLNQPQHF
D: .; V: TRBV27; J: TRBJ2-5; DNA: TGTGCCAGCAGTTTCAACGGAAAGGGGGGGGGTCGGGAGACCCAGTACTTC; CDR3: CASSFNGKGGGRETQYF
D: .; V: TRBV5-1; J: TRBJ2-3; DNA: TGCGCCAGCAGCTACGACGGGACCAGCACAGATACGCAGTATTTT; CDR3: CASSYDGTSTDTQYF
D: .; V: TRBV7-9; J: TRBJ2-1; DNA: TGTGCCAGCAGCTTAGCCAGGGACTCCTACAATGAGCAGTTCTTC; CDR3: CASSLARDSYNEQFF
D: TRBD1; V: TRBV5-4; J: TRBJ2-1; DNA: TGTGCCAGCAGCTTGACGGGACAGATTTTAATCAGTGAGCAGTTCTTC; CDR3: CASSLTGQILISEQFF
D: .; V: TRBV2; J: TRBJ1-5; DNA: TGTGCCAGCAGTGGGTCTCTGGGAGGCAATCAGCCCCAGCATTTT; CDR3: CASSGSLGGNQPQHF
D: TRBD2; V: TRBV5-1; J: TRBJ2-3; DNA: TGCGCCAGCAGCCCCCGGACTAGCGGGTTCACAGATACGCAGTATTTT; CDR3: CASSPRTSGFTDTQYF
D: TRBD1; V: TRBV6-5; J: TRBJ1-5; DNA: TGTGCCAGCAGAACTGGGACAGGGCTTAATCAGCCCCAGCATTTT; CDR3: CASRTGTGLNQPQHF
D: .; V: TRBV4-3; J: TRBJ2-7; DNA: TGCGCCAGCAGCCAAGTTCATCGGGGATCGATTCACGAGCAGTACTTC; CDR3: CASSQVHRGSIHEQYF
D: TRBD1; V: TRBV2; J: TRBJ2-7; DNA: TGTGCCAGCACTGAGGACAGGGGTCCCTACGAGCAGTACTTC; CDR3: CASTEDRGPYEQYF